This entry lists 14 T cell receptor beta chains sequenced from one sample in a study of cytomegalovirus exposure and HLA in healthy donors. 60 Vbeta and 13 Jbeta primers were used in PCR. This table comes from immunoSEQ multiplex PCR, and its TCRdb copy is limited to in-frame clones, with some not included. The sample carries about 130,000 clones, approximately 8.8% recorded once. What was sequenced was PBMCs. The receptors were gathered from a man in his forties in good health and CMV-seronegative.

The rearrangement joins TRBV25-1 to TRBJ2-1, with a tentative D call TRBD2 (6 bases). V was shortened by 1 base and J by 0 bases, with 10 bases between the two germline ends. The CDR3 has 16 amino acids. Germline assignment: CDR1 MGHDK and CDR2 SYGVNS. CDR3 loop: CASSESRGYSYNEQFF. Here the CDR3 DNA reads TGTGCCAGCAGTGAATCGCGGGGCTACTCCTACAATGAGCAGTTCTTC.

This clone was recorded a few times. CDR3 residues: CASSTPSTAHGRGGYTF. CDR3 sequence (DNA): TGTGCCAGCTCAACTCCCTCAACGGCCCATGGAAGAGGGGGCTACACCTTC. The chain recombines TRBV18 with TRBJ1-2; D is unclear. The germline gives CDR1 KGHSH, CDR2 LQKENI. Trimming shortened V by 5 bases and J by 8 bases, and 27 bases separated the two germline ends. This CDR3 comprises 17 residues. The full variable domain, its missing parts supplied by reference TRBV18 and TRBJ1-2, is NAGVMQNPRHLVRRRGQEARLRCSPMKGHSHVYWYRQLPEEGLKFMVYLQKENIIDESGMPKERFSAEFPKEGPSILRIQQVVRGDSAAYFCASSTPSTAHGRGGYTFGSGTRLTVV.

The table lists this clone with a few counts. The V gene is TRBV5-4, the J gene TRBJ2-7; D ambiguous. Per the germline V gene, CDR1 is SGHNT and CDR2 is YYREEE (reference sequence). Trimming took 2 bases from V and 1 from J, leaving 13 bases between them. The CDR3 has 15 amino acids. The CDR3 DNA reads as TGTGCCAGCAGCTTTAGAGGCTCACCTTCCTACGAGCAGTACTTC. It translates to CASSFRGSPSYEQYF.

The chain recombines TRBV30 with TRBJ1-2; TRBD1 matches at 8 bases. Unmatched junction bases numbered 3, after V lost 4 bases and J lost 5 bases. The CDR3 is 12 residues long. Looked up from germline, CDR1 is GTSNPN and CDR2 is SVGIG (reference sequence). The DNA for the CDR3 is TGTGCCTGGACCAGACAGGGGTATGGCTACACCTTC. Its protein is CAWTRQGYGYTF.

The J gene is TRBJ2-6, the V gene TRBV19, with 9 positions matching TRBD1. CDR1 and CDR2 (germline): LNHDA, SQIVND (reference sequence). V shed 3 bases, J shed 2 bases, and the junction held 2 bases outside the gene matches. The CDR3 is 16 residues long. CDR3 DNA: TGTGCCAGTAGTATCGACAGGGGGACTGGGGCCAACGTCCTGACTTTC. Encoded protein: CASSIDRGTGANVLTF.

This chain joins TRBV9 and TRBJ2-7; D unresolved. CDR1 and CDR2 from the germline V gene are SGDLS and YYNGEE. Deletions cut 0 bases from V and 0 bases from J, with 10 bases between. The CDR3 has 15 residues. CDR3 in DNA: TGTGCCAGCAGCGTAGTGGTTAATAGCTCCTACGAGCAGTACTTC. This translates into CASSVVVNSSYEQYF.

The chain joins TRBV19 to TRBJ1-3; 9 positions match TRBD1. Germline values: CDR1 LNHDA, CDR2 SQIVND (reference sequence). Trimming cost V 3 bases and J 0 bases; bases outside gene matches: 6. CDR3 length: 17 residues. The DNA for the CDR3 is TGTGCCAGTAGTATGATACAGGGGGCTTTCTCTGGAAACACCATATATTTT. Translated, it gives CASSMIQGAFSGNTIYF.

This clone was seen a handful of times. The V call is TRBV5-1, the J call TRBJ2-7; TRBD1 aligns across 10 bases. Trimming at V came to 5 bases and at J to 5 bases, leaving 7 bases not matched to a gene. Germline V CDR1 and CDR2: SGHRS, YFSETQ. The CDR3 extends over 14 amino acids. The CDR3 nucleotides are TGCGCCAGCAGTCGAGGACAGGGGGAAGACGAGCAGTACTTC. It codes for CASSRGQGEDEQYF.

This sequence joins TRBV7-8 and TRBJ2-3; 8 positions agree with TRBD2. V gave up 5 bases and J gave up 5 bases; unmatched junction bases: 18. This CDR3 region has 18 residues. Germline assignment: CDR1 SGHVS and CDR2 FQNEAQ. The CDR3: CASSPPGGTGGAGDTQYF. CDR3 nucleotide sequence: TGTGCCAGCAGCCCCCCCGGGGGGACCGGGGGGGCCGGAGATACGCAGTATTTT.

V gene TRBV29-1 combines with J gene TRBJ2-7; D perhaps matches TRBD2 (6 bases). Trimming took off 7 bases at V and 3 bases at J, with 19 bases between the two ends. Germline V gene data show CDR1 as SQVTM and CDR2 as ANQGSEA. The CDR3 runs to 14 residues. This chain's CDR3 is CSEPLRTGVYEQYF. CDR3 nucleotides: TGCAGCGAACCCCTAAGAACGGGGGTCTACGAGCAGTACTTC.

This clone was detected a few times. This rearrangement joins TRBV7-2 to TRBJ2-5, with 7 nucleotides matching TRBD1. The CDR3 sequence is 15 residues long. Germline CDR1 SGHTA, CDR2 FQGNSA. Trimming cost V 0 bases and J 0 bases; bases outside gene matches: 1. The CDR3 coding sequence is TGTGCCAGCAGCTTAGCCGGACAGGACCAAGAGACCCAGTACTTC. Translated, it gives CASSLAGQDQETQYF.

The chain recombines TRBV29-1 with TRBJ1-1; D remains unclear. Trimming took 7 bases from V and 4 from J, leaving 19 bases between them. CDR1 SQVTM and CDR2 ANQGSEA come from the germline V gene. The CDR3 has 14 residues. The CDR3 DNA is TGCAGCGCCCCAAAGTGGGCGGGAGGCACTGAAGCTTTCTTT. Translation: CSAPKWAGGTEAFF.

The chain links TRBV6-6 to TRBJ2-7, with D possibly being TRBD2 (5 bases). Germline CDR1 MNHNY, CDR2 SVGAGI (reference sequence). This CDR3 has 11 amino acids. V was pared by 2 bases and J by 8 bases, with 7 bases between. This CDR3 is CASSYREQQYF. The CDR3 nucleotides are TGTGCCAGCAGTTACAGGGAGCAGCAGTACTTC.

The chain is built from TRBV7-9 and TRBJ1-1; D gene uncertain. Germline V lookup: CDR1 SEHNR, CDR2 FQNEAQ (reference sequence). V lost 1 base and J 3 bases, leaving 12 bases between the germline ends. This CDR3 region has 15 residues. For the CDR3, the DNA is TGTGCCAGCAGCTTAGTAGGCCTCGGAGACACTGAAGCTTTCTTT. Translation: CASSLVGLGDTEAFF.